This T cell receptor beta chain originates from a study of PD-1 blockade in mismatch repair-deficient tumors. The CDR3 length is 17 residues. Germline trimming cut 7 bases from V and 1 base from J; bases unmatched to any gene: 9. The V gene's germline CDR1 is SNHLY and CDR2 FYNNEI. Sequenced by immunoSEQ multiplex PCR; TCRdb stores in-frame clones only, minus some. The data contain tens of thousands of clones, 70% to 80% of them seen just once; the ten biggest clones take up roughly 22%. Sequences were derived from peripheral blood, sampled 4 weeks after starting pembrolizumab. The gene calls are TRBV2 and TRBJ2-1, with 11 nucleotides matching TRBD2. The clonotype originates from an adult with mismatch repair-deficient cancer. CDR3 in DNA: TGTGCCAGCAAGACACGCACTAGCGGGAGTTCCTACAATGAGCAGTTCTTC. This codes for CASKTRTSGSSYNEQFF. Together with reference TRBV2 and TRBJ2-1, the CDR3 gives the full variable domain: EPEVTQTPSHQVTQMGQEVILRCVPISNHLYFYWYRQILGQKVEFLVSFYNNEISEKSEIFDDQFSVERPDGSNFTLKIRSTKLEDSAMYFCASKTRTSGSSYNEQFFGPGTRLTVL.